This T cell receptor beta chain came from a study of OX40 agonist ivuxolimab in advanced cancers. Study-wide points: The CD4+ and CD8+ T cells in the blood had expanded clonally by week 6 at 0.1 to 3.0 mg/kg.

This clone was seen just once. Its antigen is not identified. Assay used: immunoSEQ multiplex PCR; TCRdb lists only in-frame clones, some missing. This sample yields some 64,000 clones, of which 65% to 90% are seen a single time; about 0.75% belongs to the top ten. Peripheral blood came from all dose cohorts at three timepoints. This receptor was obtained from an adult with an advanced solid tumor such as melanoma, head and neck, liver or kidney cancer. Sequenced here: CD4+ or CD8+ T cells sorted from blood, sampled in a trial of the OX40 agonist ivuxolimab.

The CDR3 loop reads CASSLAQNYGYTF. CDR3 sequence (DNA): TGCGCCAGCAGCCTAGCACAGAACTATGGCTACACCTTC. The chain uses TRBV5-1 and TRBJ1-2; no clear D gene. The CDR3 sequence is 13 residues long. V lost 4 bases and J lost 2, with 9 bases in between. Germline V CDR1 and CDR2: SGHRS, YFSETQ.